This is a list of T cell receptor beta chains from one sample in a study of tumor T cells in aggressive B-cell lymphoma. The table came from immunoSEQ multiplex PCR; TCRdb's copy has only in-frame clones and leaves some out. The data hold approximately 7,300 clones, with about four fifths observed a single time. Sequenced sample: tumor tissue. The receptors were sampled from an adult with diffuse large B cell lymphoma. Each CDR3 is given with its conserved first and last residue. The D gene is left open where the match is weak. Rows may omit the clone size; those that give it use once, few, many or a size class.

j_call clone_size d_call v_call cdr3_aa cdr3_nt
TRBJ1-4 - TRBD1 TRBV30 CAWTPGTGEEKLFF TGTGCCTGGACCCCCGGGACAGGGGAGGAAAAACTGTTTTTT
TRBJ2-1 - - TRBV4-3 CASSQDSFGQFF TGCGCCAGCAGCCAGGACAGTTTCGGGCAGTTCTTC
TRBJ1-2 - - TRBV6-1 CASKKQGLYGYTF TGTGCCAGCAAGAAACAGGGCCTCTATGGCTACACCTTC
TRBJ2-3 - - TRBV4-3 CASGLGATNTQYF TGCGCCAGTGGGCTAGGGGCCACAAATACGCAGTATTTT
TRBJ1-5 - - TRBV18 CASSIQDSSNQPQHF TGTGCCAGCTCAATACAGGACAGTAGCAATCAGCCCCAGCATTTT
TRBJ2-5 few - TRBV19 CASQGLGIQETQYF TGTGCCTCTCAGGGCCTGGGCATTCAAGAGACCCAGTACTTC
TRBJ2-3 - - TRBV6-5 CASSYAGSTDTQYF TGTGCCAGCAGTTATGCGGGTTCCACAGATACGCAGTATTTT
TRBJ1-2 - TRBD1 TRBV18 CASSLDQGAGYGYTF TGTGCCAGCTCACTAGATCAGGGGGCCGGCTATGGCTACACCTTC
TRBJ1-1 - - TRBV19 CASSRRELNTEAFF TGTGCCAGTAGCCGTCGGGAGCTCAACACTGAAGCTTTCTTT
TRBJ2-1 - - TRBV6-1 CASSDNSYNEQFF TGTGCCAGCAGTGACAACTCCTACAATGAGCAGTTCTTC
TRBJ1-1 - - TRBV5-1 CASSPDVRFGEAFF TGCGCCAGCAGCCCTGATGTCAGGTTTGGTGAAGCTTTCTTT
TRBJ1-1 - - TRBV18 CASSPTAGNTEAFF TGTGCCAGCTCACCGACTGCGGGAAACACTGAAGCTTTCTTT
TRBJ1-2 - TRBD1 TRBV6-1 CASSWTGDGYTF TGTGCCAGCAGCTGGACAGGGGATGGCTACACCTTC
TRBJ1-4 - - TRBV29-1 CSVGGPREKLFF TGCAGCGTTGGGGGCCCCAGGGAAAAACTGTTTTTT
TRBJ2-3 - TRBD2 TRBV5-6 CASSLGLAEHPSTDTQYF TGTGCCAGCAGCTTGGGACTAGCGGAACATCCTAGCACAGATACGCAGTATTTT
TRBJ2-3 - TRBD2 TRBV2 CASRGGSFRTDTQYF TGTGCCAGCAGGGGCGGGAGCTTTCGCACAGATACGCAGTATTTT
TRBJ2-3 - TRBD2 TRBV29-1 CSVGLAGGGDTQYF TGCAGCGTTGGACTAGCGGGAGGGGGAGATACGCAGTATTTT
TRBJ2-5 - TRBD1 TRBV12-5 CASGPGQGGSQETQYF TGTGCTAGTGGCCCCGGACAGGGTGGATCCCAAGAGACCCAGTACTTC
TRBJ2-1 - TRBD2 TRBV7-2 CASSPIAGSYNEQFF TGTGCCAGCAGCCCGATAGCGGGGTCCTACAATGAGCAGTTCTTC
TRBJ1-4 - TRBD1 TRBV18 CASSPLDRASEKLFF TGTGCCAGCTCACCATTGGACAGGGCATCTGAAAAACTGTTTTTT
TRBJ1-5 few - TRBV30 CAWSEGGVQPQHF TGTGCCTGGAGCGAGGGAGGGGTCCAGCCCCAGCATTTT
TRBJ2-7 - - TRBV4-1 CASSQAVTGLRYEQYF TGCGCCAGCAGCCAAGCAGTGACTGGCCTCCGCTACGAGCAGTACTTC
TRBJ2-7 - - TRBV5-1 CASSVAEGRYEQYF TGCGCCAGCAGCGTGGCGGAGGGCCGCTACGAGCAGTACTTC
TRBJ2-3 - - TRBV11-1 CASSPGGDTQYF TGTGCCAGCAGCCCAGGTGGCGATACGCAGTATTTT
TRBJ2-7 - - TRBV5-1 CASSLARQSYEQYF TGCGCCAGCAGCTTGGCGAGGCAGAGCTACGAGCAGTACTTC
TRBJ1-1 - TRBD1 TRBV5-1 CASIGRQGVNTEAFF TGCGCCAGCATCGGCCGACAGGGGGTGAACACTGAAGCTTTCTTT
TRBJ2-2 - TRBD1 TRBV5-6 CASSPRTGRTGELFF TGTGCCAGCAGCCCTCGGACAGGGCGGACCGGGGAGCTGTTTTTT
TRBJ2-7 - - TRBV25-1 CASSLPDRFSEQYF TGTGCCAGCAGCCTCCCGGACAGATTCTCCGAGCAGTACTTC
TRBJ2-4 - TRBD2 TRBV7-9 CASSPILAGVAKNIQYF TGTGCCAGCAGCCCGATCCTAGCGGGGGTAGCCAAAAACATTCAGTACTTC
TRBJ1-1 - TRBD1 TRBV16 CASSHLDREFEVFF TGTGCCAGCAGCCACTTAGACAGGGAATTTGAAGTTTTCTTT
TRBJ1-1 - - TRBV9 CASSVDAANTEAFF TGTGCCAGCAGCGTAGACGCGGCGAACACTGAAGCTTTCTTT
TRBJ1-2 - TRBD1 TRBV4-3 CASSQDKGTGGRYGYTF TGCGCCAGCAGCCAAGATAAGGGGACAGGGGGCAGGTATGGCTACACCTTC
TRBJ1-5 - TRBD1 TRBV28 CASSLSGGGSNQPQHF TGTGCCAGCAGTCTTTCAGGGGGAGGAAGCAATCAGCCCCAGCATTTT
TRBJ1-4 - - TRBV5-4 CASSLPLGRREKLFF TGTGCCAGCAGCTTGCCTCTGGGGCGCAGGGAAAAACTGTTTTTC
TRBJ2-2 once TRBD2 TRBV30 CAWTRLAGNTGELFF TGTGCCTGGACCCGACTAGCGGGAAACACTGGGGAGCTGTTTTTT
TRBJ2-3 - TRBD2 TRBV4-2 CASSPTGAGDGDTQYF TGTGCCAGCAGCCCGACGGGAGCGGGAGATGGAGATACGCAGTATTTT
TRBJ2-7 - - TRBV11-2 CASSPPMRRYEQYF TGTGCCAGCAGCCCGCCCATGCGGAGATACGAGCAGTACTTC
TRBJ1-1 - - TRBV6-4 CASSVQLNTEAFF TGTGCCAGCAGTGTACAGCTAAACACTGAAGCTTTCTTT
TRBJ2-4 - - TRBV7-8 CASSFGSILAKNIQYF TGTGCCAGCAGCTTCGGGTCAATACTAGCCAAAAACATTCAGTACTTC
TRBJ1-4 - - TRBV4-1 CASSPAGRQATNEKLFF TGCGCCAGCAGCCCCGCGGGCCGACAGGCAACTAATGAAAAACTGTTTTTT
TRBJ2-5 few - TRBV6-6 CASSYGKGAEETQYF TGTGCCAGCAGTTACGGGAAAGGGGCAGAAGAGACCCAGTACTTC
TRBJ2-5 few - TRBV4-3 CASSISGVGTQYF TGCGCCAGCAGCATTTCAGGGGTTGGGACCCAGTACTTC
TRBJ2-1 few - TRBV19 CASSIRIGGTYNEQFF TGTGCCAGTAGTATACGTATCGGCGGGACCTACAATGAGCAGTTCTTC
TRBJ2-7 - TRBD1 TRBV30 CAWGQGGIEQYF TGTGCCTGGGGACAGGGTGGAATCGAGCAGTACTTC
TRBJ2-1 - - TRBV28 CASSFRGRGWNEQFF TGTGCCAGCAGTTTCAGGGGGCGGGGGTGGAATGAGCAGTTCTTC
TRBJ2-3 - TRBD2 TRBV7-6 CASSLEGSGGTDTQYF TGTGCCAGCAGCTTAGAAGGTAGCGGGGGCACAGATACGCAGTATTTT
TRBJ1-5 - - TRBV29-1 CSVSIDSNQPQHF TGCAGCGTTTCGATAGATAGCAATCAGCCCCAGCATTTT
TRBJ1-1 large - TRBV12-5 CASGLNSGWRTEAFF TGTGCTAGTGGTTTGAACTCAGGGTGGCGGACTGAAGCTTTCTTT